This is a list of T cell receptor beta chains from one sample in a study of cytomegalovirus exposure and HLA in healthy donors. Profiling relied on immunoSEQ multiplex PCR, and the TCRdb table lists in-frame clones only, not all of them. The sample has about 120,000 clones, 70% to 85% seen once. The material sequenced was PBMCs. Receptor source: a man younger than 35 in good health and CMV-seropositive. CDR3s include the opening cysteine and the closing phenylalanine or tryptophan. D genes are given only for firm matches. Clone sizes are given selectively: once, few, many, or a class where the clone is expanded.

v_call: TRBV10-2; d_call: TRBD1; clone_size: .; j_call: TRBJ1-1; cdr3_nt: TGCGCCAGCACCCCGGACAGGGGAAACACTGAAGCTTTCTTT; cdr3_aa: CASTPDRGNTEAFF
v_call: TRBV6-6; d_call: .; clone_size: .; j_call: TRBJ1-1; cdr3_nt: TGTGCCAGCAGTTCAGGGCAGTCTAAGGTCACTGAAGCTTTCTTT; cdr3_aa: CASSSGQSKVTEAFF
v_call: TRBV6-5; d_call: .; clone_size: .; j_call: TRBJ2-1; cdr3_nt: TGTGCCAGCAGCAACTTTAACAGGGGAGGTGAGCAGTTCTTC; cdr3_aa: CASSNFNRGGEQFF
v_call: TRBV30; d_call: .; clone_size: .; j_call: TRBJ2-7; cdr3_nt: TGTGCCTGGAACCCGGGCAGGGGTCACGAGCAGTACTTC; cdr3_aa: CAWNPGRGHEQYF
v_call: TRBV7-9; d_call: .; clone_size: .; j_call: TRBJ2-4; cdr3_nt: TGTGCCAGCAGCCCCCTTCTAGCCAAAAACATTCAGTACTTC; cdr3_aa: CASSPLLAKNIQYF
v_call: TRBV7-8; d_call: .; clone_size: .; j_call: TRBJ1-3; cdr3_nt: TGTGCCAGCAGTTTAAGAAGCCACCCTGGAAACACCATATATTTT; cdr3_aa: CASSLRSHPGNTIYF
v_call: TRBV19; d_call: TRBD2; clone_size: .; j_call: TRBJ2-2; cdr3_nt: TGTGCCAGTAGTATAGGGCTAGCGGGAGCCCAAAGGGAGCTGTTTTTT; cdr3_aa: CASSIGLAGAQRELFF
v_call: TRBV4-1; d_call: .; clone_size: .; j_call: TRBJ2-1; cdr3_nt: TGCGCCAGCAGCTACCGGGACACCTACTACAATGAGCAGTTCTTC; cdr3_aa: CASSYRDTYYNEQFF
v_call: TRBV27; d_call: .; clone_size: few; j_call: TRBJ2-7; cdr3_nt: TGTGCCAGCAGTTTAGGCGGATCCTACGAGCAGTACTTC; cdr3_aa: CASSLGGSYEQYF
v_call: TRBV9; d_call: TRBD1; clone_size: .; j_call: TRBJ2-7; cdr3_nt: TGTGCCAGCAGCCAAGGGGACAGCCCCTACGAGCAGTACTTC; cdr3_aa: CASSQGDSPYEQYF
v_call: TRBV27; d_call: .; clone_size: .; j_call: TRBJ1-1; cdr3_nt: TGTGCCAGTCAAGGGACACTCCTTGAACCGAGGGCTTTCTTT; cdr3_aa: CASQGTLLEPRAFF
v_call: TRBV18; d_call: .; clone_size: .; j_call: TRBJ1-1; cdr3_nt: TGTGCCAGCTCACAAGGGACAAGGAACACTGAAGCTTTCTTT; cdr3_aa: CASSQGTRNTEAFF
v_call: TRBV6-6; d_call: .; clone_size: few; j_call: TRBJ1-2; cdr3_nt: TGTGCCAGCAGTGGCAACTATGGCTACACCTTC; cdr3_aa: CASSGNYGYTF
v_call: TRBV5-8; d_call: .; clone_size: few; j_call: TRBJ2-3; cdr3_nt: TGTGCCAGCAGCTTTGGCCAGTCCACAGATACGCAGTATTTT; cdr3_aa: CASSFGQSTDTQYF
v_call: TRBV9; d_call: .; clone_size: .; j_call: TRBJ1-1; cdr3_nt: TGTGCCAGCAGCGCCGGTGCAGGTAGAGCTTTCTTT; cdr3_aa: CASSAGAGRAFF
v_call: TRBV28; d_call: .; clone_size: .; j_call: TRBJ2-3; cdr3_nt: TGTGCCAGCCTTCATACCATGAGCAAGGATACGCAGTATTTT; cdr3_aa: CASLHTMSKDTQYF
v_call: TRBV7-6; d_call: TRBD2; clone_size: .; j_call: TRBJ2-7; cdr3_nt: TGTGCCAGCAGCCTCCAGCGGGAGAGCTACGAGCAGTACTTC; cdr3_aa: CASSLQRESYEQYF
v_call: TRBV19; d_call: .; clone_size: once; j_call: TRBJ1-6; cdr3_nt: TGTGCCAGCAGTATAGTCGGAGGGGATTCACCCCTCCACTTT; cdr3_aa: CASSIVGGDSPLHF
v_call: TRBV5-1; d_call: TRBD1; clone_size: few; j_call: TRBJ2-5; cdr3_nt: TGCGCCAGCAGCTTGGGGGACAGGGGTAGGGAAGAGACCCAGTACTTC; cdr3_aa: CASSLGDRGREETQYF
v_call: TRBV7-8; d_call: TRBD2; clone_size: .; j_call: TRBJ2-1; cdr3_nt: TGTGCCAGCAGCCCGACACTAGCGTTATCCAATGAGCAGTTCTTC; cdr3_aa: CASSPTLALSNEQFF
v_call: TRBV27; d_call: .; clone_size: .; j_call: TRBJ2-3; cdr3_nt: TGTGCCAGCAGCCAGGTCCCCTGGGATACGCAGTATTTT; cdr3_aa: CASSQVPWDTQYF
v_call: TRBV19; d_call: .; clone_size: .; j_call: TRBJ2-7; cdr3_nt: TGTGCCAGTAGTATGGGCAGGCAGGAGGGCGAGCAGTACTTC; cdr3_aa: CASSMGRQEGEQYF
v_call: TRBV5-4; d_call: .; clone_size: .; j_call: TRBJ2-7; cdr3_nt: TGTGCCAGCAGCTTGGACAGGGGGGGCCACGAGCAGTACTTC; cdr3_aa: CASSLDRGGHEQYF
v_call: TRBV28; d_call: .; clone_size: .; j_call: TRBJ2-6; cdr3_nt: TGTGCCATTAGGGGTATCGGGGGGGCCAACGTCCTGACTTTC; cdr3_aa: CAIRGIGGANVLTF
v_call: TRBV5-4; d_call: TRBD2; clone_size: few; j_call: TRBJ2-1; cdr3_nt: TGTGCCAGCAGCTCCGGGACTAGCGGGGAGTTATCCTACAATGAGCAGTTCTTC; cdr3_aa: CASSSGTSGELSYNEQFF
v_call: TRBV5-1; d_call: .; clone_size: .; j_call: TRBJ2-7; cdr3_nt: TGCGCCAGCAATACAGGGCCCTCCTACGAGCAGTACTTC; cdr3_aa: CASNTGPSYEQYF
v_call: TRBV6-1; d_call: .; clone_size: .; j_call: TRBJ1-2; cdr3_nt: TGTGCCAGCAGTGTAGTACAGGGAAGCCTTGGCTACACCTTC; cdr3_aa: CASSVVQGSLGYTF
v_call: TRBV6-4; d_call: TRBD2; clone_size: .; j_call: TRBJ2-1; cdr3_nt: TGTGCCAGCAGTGACACTAGCGGGAGCTACAATGAGCAGTTCTTC; cdr3_aa: CASSDTSGSYNEQFF
v_call: TRBV7-9; d_call: TRBD1; clone_size: .; j_call: TRBJ2-1; cdr3_nt: TGTGCCAGCAGCTCTGAGACAGGGTTGGATGAGCAGTTCTTC; cdr3_aa: CASSSETGLDEQFF
v_call: TRBV9; d_call: TRBD1; clone_size: .; j_call: TRBJ1-2; cdr3_nt: TGTGCCAGCAGCGTAGGTGGGGACAGCTATGGCTACACCTTC; cdr3_aa: CASSVGGDSYGYTF
v_call: TRBV5-1; d_call: TRBD1; clone_size: .; j_call: TRBJ1-1; cdr3_nt: TGCGCCAGCAGCCCGAGGGGACAGGGGGCTCCCACCCGAACTGAAGCTTTCTTT; cdr3_aa: CASSPRGQGAPTRTEAFF
v_call: TRBV19; d_call: TRBD1; clone_size: .; j_call: TRBJ1-1; cdr3_nt: TGTGCCAGTAGCAACCCGGGACAGCTGAACACTGAAGCTTTCTTT; cdr3_aa: CASSNPGQLNTEAFF
v_call: TRBV2; d_call: .; clone_size: .; j_call: TRBJ2-7; cdr3_nt: TGTGCCAGCAGAGAGTCTTACGAGCAGTACTTC; cdr3_aa: CASRESYEQYF
v_call: TRBV19; d_call: TRBD2; clone_size: .; j_call: TRBJ2-1; cdr3_nt: TGTGCCAGTAGTATAGATCGGCAGCGGGAGGATGCTTGGAATGAGCAGTTCTTC; cdr3_aa: CASSIDRQREDAWNEQFF
v_call: TRBV19; d_call: .; clone_size: few; j_call: TRBJ1-2; cdr3_nt: TGTGCCAGTAGTATATCCCCCAGGACTCTCTATGGCTACACCTTC; cdr3_aa: CASSISPRTLYGYTF
v_call: TRBV5-1; d_call: TRBD1; clone_size: few; j_call: TRBJ1-6; cdr3_nt: TGCGCCACCGCTCGGACAGGTGGGGCGAATTCACCCCTCCACTTT; cdr3_aa: CATARTGGANSPLHF
v_call: TRBV28; d_call: TRBD1; clone_size: .; j_call: TRBJ1-2; cdr3_nt: TGTGCCAGCAACGGACAGGCGAATGGCTACACCTTC; cdr3_aa: CASNGQANGYTF
v_call: TRBV7-9; d_call: TRBD2; clone_size: .; j_call: TRBJ2-2; cdr3_nt: TGTGCCAGCAGCTCCTATAGCGGGAGGGCCTCGTCCGGGGAGCTGTTTTTT; cdr3_aa: CASSSYSGRASSGELFF
v_call: TRBV11-2; d_call: .; clone_size: .; j_call: TRBJ2-3; cdr3_nt: TGTGCCACCGGTAGGGGCTCTTGGTCGGCGGAAAACAGCACAGATACGCAGTATTTT; cdr3_aa: CATGRGSWSAENSTDTQYF
v_call: TRBV6-6; d_call: TRBD1; clone_size: .; j_call: TRBJ1-5; cdr3_nt: TGTGCCAGCAGTCCCTCGGACAGGGCGGGGCAGCCCCAGCATTTT; cdr3_aa: CASSPSDRAGQPQHF
v_call: TRBV18; d_call: .; clone_size: .; j_call: TRBJ1-2; cdr3_nt: TGTGCCAGCTCACTTGCAGATAATGGCTACACCTTC; cdr3_aa: CASSLADNGYTF
v_call: TRBV27; d_call: .; clone_size: .; j_call: TRBJ2-7; cdr3_nt: TGTGCCAGCAGTCGTGACGGAGCCTACGAGCAGTACTTC; cdr3_aa: CASSRDGAYEQYF
v_call: TRBV30; d_call: TRBD2; clone_size: .; j_call: TRBJ2-7; cdr3_nt: TGTGCCTGGGGGGGGTCTAGCGGGACCGAGCAGTACTTC; cdr3_aa: CAWGGSSGTEQYF
v_call: TRBV4-1; d_call: TRBD1; clone_size: .; j_call: TRBJ1-2; cdr3_nt: TGCGCCAGCAGCACTAGGACAGGGGGCGGATATGGCTACACCTTC; cdr3_aa: CASSTRTGGGYGYTF
v_call: TRBV6-1; d_call: .; clone_size: .; j_call: TRBJ1-5; cdr3_nt: TGTGCCAGCAGTTCGACAGGTACGCAGCCCCAGCATTTT; cdr3_aa: CASSSTGTQPQHF
v_call: TRBV19; d_call: TRBD1; clone_size: once; j_call: TRBJ1-4; cdr3_nt: TGTGCCACCTCCCCCAACAGGGGTGAAAAACTGTTTTTT; cdr3_aa: CATSPNRGEKLFF
v_call: TRBV18; d_call: TRBD1; clone_size: once; j_call: TRBJ1-1; cdr3_nt: TGTGCCAGCTCACGGGACAGGAACACTGAAGCTTTCTTT; cdr3_aa: CASSRDRNTEAFF
v_call: TRBV11-3; d_call: .; clone_size: .; j_call: TRBJ2-7; cdr3_nt: TGTGCCAGCAGTTCGGGAGCCTCGGGGCAGTACTTC; cdr3_aa: CASSSGASGQYF
v_call: TRBV6-5; d_call: .; clone_size: .; j_call: TRBJ2-7; cdr3_nt: TGTGCCAGCAGTTCTCAGGGGCTTGAGCAGTACTTC; cdr3_aa: CASSSQGLEQYF
v_call: TRBV6-6; d_call: .; clone_size: few; j_call: TRBJ2-7; cdr3_nt: TGTGCCAGCAGGGGGAGACCTCACTACGAGCAGTACTTC; cdr3_aa: CASRGRPHYEQYF
v_call: TRBV27; d_call: TRBD1; clone_size: .; j_call: TRBJ1-1; cdr3_nt: TGTGCCAGCAGCATGGGACAGGTGAACACTGAAGCTTTCTTT; cdr3_aa: CASSMGQVNTEAFF
v_call: TRBV4-1; d_call: .; clone_size: .; j_call: TRBJ1-2; cdr3_nt: TGCGCCAGCAGCCAAGAGACAGGACGATACTATGGCTACACCTTC; cdr3_aa: CASSQETGRYYGYTF
v_call: TRBV2; d_call: .; clone_size: few; j_call: TRBJ1-2; cdr3_nt: TGTGCCAGCAGTTGGTCCGGAGATGGCTACACCTTC; cdr3_aa: CASSWSGDGYTF
v_call: TRBV7-9; d_call: TRBD2; clone_size: .; j_call: TRBJ2-2; cdr3_nt: TGTGCCAGCAACCTTACTCACAGACTAGCGGGATACACCGGGGAGCTGTTTTTT; cdr3_aa: CASNLTHRLAGYTGELFF
v_call: TRBV7-6; d_call: TRBD2; clone_size: .; j_call: TRBJ2-7; cdr3_nt: TGTGCCAGCAGCTTGACTAGCGGGAGTCGGGAGCAGTACTTC; cdr3_aa: CASSLTSGSREQYF
v_call: TRBV4-2; d_call: .; clone_size: few; j_call: TRBJ1-6; cdr3_nt: TGTGCCAGCACCCCCGAGGGAATAGATAATTCACCCCTCCACTTT; cdr3_aa: CASTPEGIDNSPLHF
v_call: TRBV6-6; d_call: .; clone_size: once; j_call: TRBJ2-1; cdr3_nt: TGTGCCAGCACCACGGGAAATGAGCAGTTCTTC; cdr3_aa: CASTTGNEQFF
v_call: TRBV19; d_call: .; clone_size: .; j_call: TRBJ1-1; cdr3_nt: TGTGCCAGTAGTCCCCGGACAGCAGAGAGGAACACTGAAGCTTTCTTT; cdr3_aa: CASSPRTAERNTEAFF
v_call: TRBV18; d_call: TRBD1; clone_size: .; j_call: TRBJ2-1; cdr3_nt: TGTGCCAGCCCTACTGTCCAGGGGGCCTTGTCTGAGCAGTTCTTC; cdr3_aa: CASPTVQGALSEQFF